Shown below are 8 T cell receptor beta chains from a single sample sequenced in a study of blood T cell repertoires in COVID-19. Here immunoSEQ multiplex PCR was the method, and the copy in TCRdb shows in-frame clones only, minus some. The sample shows 200,000 to 250,000 clones, roughly four fifths of them seen only once. Sequenced sample: peripheral blood. Receptors originate from an older man with acute or convalescent COVID-19.

The V call is TRBV5-6, the J call TRBJ1-5; the match to TRBD1 covers 12 bases. J was trimmed by 2 bases and V by 4 bases; bases with no gene match: 7. CDR1 and CDR2 from the germline V gene are SGHDT and YYEEEE. There are 17 residues in the CDR3. CDR3 coding DNA: TGTGCCAGCAGCGGGGGACAGGGGGCTTTTGGCAATCAGCCCCAGCATTTT. It codes for CASSGGQGAFGNQPQHF.

J is TRBJ2-3 and V is TRBV9; TRBD2 aligns across 8 bases. V trimming: 1 base; J trimming: 6 bases; junction bases outside the gene matches: 7. Per germline, CDR1 SGDLS and CDR2 YYNGEE. The CDR3 totals 15 residues. CDR3 sequence reads: CASSVFSGEGDTQYF. In DNA form, the CDR3 reads TGTGCCAGCAGCGTATTTAGCGGGGAGGGGGATACGCAGTATTTT. Filled out from reference TRBV9 and TRBJ2-3, the complete variable domain reads DSGVTQTPKHLITATGQRVTLRCSPRSGDLSVYWYQQSLDQGLQFLIQYYNGEERAKGNILERFSAQQFPDLHSELNLSSLELGDSALYFCASSVFSGEGDTQYFGPGTRLTVL.

The count of this clone is one. The chain combines TRBV29-1 with TRBJ2-7; no firm D call. Germline V gene data show CDR1 as SQVTM and CDR2 as ANQGSEA. This CDR3 spans 12 amino acids. Trimming left V 7 bases short and J 0 bases short, with 10 bases between. The CDR3 is CSASLSSYEQYF. CDR3 DNA: TGCAGCGCTTCTCTTAGCTCCTACGAGCAGTACTTC.

This clone was recorded a few times. V and J are TRBV11-2 and TRBJ2-1; a weak D match, TRBD1 (6 bases). Deletions cut 8 bases from V and 5 bases from J, with 19 bases between. The CDR3 totals 15 residues. CDR1 is SGHAT, CDR2 FQNNGV, per germline. CDR3 sequence: CASGRHGTPDNEQFF. In DNA form, the CDR3 reads TGTGCCAGCGGCCGCCATGGGACACCCGACAATGAGCAGTTCTTC.

The rearrangement uses TRBV6-5 and TRBJ2-1; 7 positions agree with TRBD1. Germline lookup yields CDR1 MNHEY and CDR2 SVGAGI. The CDR3 is 15 residues long. J lost 6 bases, V lost 5 bases, and 10 bases had no gene match. The CDR3 nucleotides are TGTGCCAGCAGTAACGACAGGGTTCCCCTCAATGAGCAGTTCTTC. Amino acids: CASSNDRVPLNEQFF.

CDR3: CASNLYRGRGTDTQYF. CDR3 nucleotide sequence: TGTGCCAGCAACCTTTACAGGGGAAGGGGCACAGATACGCAGTATTTT. The chain employs TRBV28 and TRBJ2-3, with 7 bases identical to TRBD1. CDR3 length equals 16 residues. CDR1 and CDR2 from the germline V gene are MDHEN and SYDVKM. V dropped 7 bases and J dropped 1; count of bases not matched to a gene: 11. The full variable domain, with the rest looked up from reference TRBV28 and TRBJ2-3, is DVKVTQSSRYLVKRTGEKVFLECVQDMDHENMFWYRQDPGLGLRLIYFSYDVKMKEKGDIPEGYSVSREKKERFSLILESASTNQTSMYLCASNLYRGRGTDTQYFGPGTRLTVL.

The chain combines TRBV24-1 with TRBJ2-7; 7 nucleotides match TRBD1. Germline trimming cut 0 bases from V and 3 bases from J; bases unmatched to any gene: 10. This CDR3 has 17 amino acids. CDR1 and CDR2 (germline): KGHDR, SFDVKD. The CDR3 here is CATSDLAPGQHNYEQYF. The CDR3 nucleotides are TGTGCCACCAGTGATTTGGCTCCGGGACAGCACAACTACGAGCAGTACTTC.

The rearrangement joins TRBV24-1 to TRBJ2-1; the match to TRBD1 covers 12 bases. This CDR3 region has 15 residues. V lost 3 bases and J lost 9; bases outside the gene matches: 5. Germline CDR1 is KGHDR and CDR2 is SFDVKD. The CDR3, as DNA: TGTGCCACCAGTGATCGGGACAGGGGGCAAGTTGAGCAGTTCTTC. Protein: CATSDRDRGQVEQFF.